This TCR beta chain comes out of a study of cytomegalovirus exposure and HLA in healthy donors. The V gene end was trimmed by 5 bases and the J gene end by 0 bases; junction bases not matched to a gene: 7. Germline assignment: CDR1 SNHLY and CDR2 FYNNEI. The CDR3 totals 16 residues. The PCR made use of 60 Vbeta and 13 Jbeta primers. Profiled with immunoSEQ multiplex PCR; TCRdb holds only in-frame clones, not every one. In the table there are roughly 120,000 clones, about two thirds of which are singletons. General study points: Some highly shared sequence variants likely arose as a pipeline artifact. In a later analysis, productive TCRs from donors in an Asian-associated ancestry cluster reportedly carried fewer N-insertions than the cohort mean. More than 150 TCR beta chains were listed as cytomegalovirus-associated. In a later analysis, at a false discovery rate of 0.05, under 20,000 TCR beta sequences matched HLA alleles.

Details on this clone: Its antigen is as yet unknown.

The chain uses TRBV2 and TRBJ1-3, with TRBD1 matching 7 bases. The origin of this receptor is a man aged 30 to 45 in good health and CMV-seropositive. The sequencing sample was made of PBMCs. The CDR3 here is CASSWTGARSGNTIYF. CDR3 coding DNA: TGTGCCAGCAGTTGGACAGGCGCCCGCTCTGGAAACACCATATATTTT.